Listed below are T cell receptor beta chains from one sample, sequenced in a study of shared clonotypes between healthy human individuals. Assay: immunoSEQ multiplex PCR; the TCRdb copy retains only in-frame clones and omits some. The top ten hold approximately 10% of the sample, which has roughly 220,000 clones, 60% to 70% seen once. The sample taken for sequencing was memory CD4+ T cells sorted from blood. These receptors were taken from a man aged 25 to 45 in good health. Each CDR3 is given with its conserved first and last residue. The D gene is left open where the match is weak. Size values are once, few and many counts, or a class for expanded clones, and some rows have none.

clone_size: -; v_call: TRBV12-5; d_call: -; j_call: TRBJ2-5; cdr3_aa: CASGFHGETQYF; cdr3_nt: TGTGCTAGTGGTTTTCACGGAGAGACCCAGTACTTC
clone_size: -; v_call: TRBV20-1; d_call: -; j_call: TRBJ2-1; cdr3_aa: CSASWESEQFF; cdr3_nt: TGCAGTGCTAGCTGGGAAAGTGAGCAGTTCTTC
clone_size: -; v_call: TRBV2; d_call: -; j_call: TRBJ2-3; cdr3_aa: CASRTSTDTQYF; cdr3_nt: TGTGCCAGCAGGACTAGCACAGATACGCAGTATTTT
clone_size: -; v_call: TRBV7-9; d_call: -; j_call: TRBJ2-1; cdr3_aa: CASSLAGTQYNEQFF; cdr3_nt: TGTGCCAGCAGCTTAGCTGGGACACAGTACAATGAGCAGTTCTTC
clone_size: -; v_call: TRBV4-3; d_call: TRBD1; j_call: TRBJ2-7; cdr3_aa: CASSLHSPQTGHEQYF; cdr3_nt: TGCGCCAGCAGCCTTCACTCCCCTCAGACAGGGCACGAGCAGTACTTC
clone_size: few; v_call: TRBV6-5; d_call: -; j_call: TRBJ2-2; cdr3_aa: CASSGFHSLSGELFF; cdr3_nt: TGTGCCAGCAGCGGGTTTCACTCTCTGTCCGGGGAGCTGTTTTTT
clone_size: -; v_call: TRBV2; d_call: -; j_call: TRBJ2-1; cdr3_aa: CASSRGLDSYNEQFF; cdr3_nt: TGTGCCAGCAGCCGGGGACTCGACTCCTACAATGAGCAGTTCTTC
clone_size: few; v_call: TRBV5-4; d_call: TRBD1; j_call: TRBJ2-2; cdr3_aa: CASSTNRGSRGELFF; cdr3_nt: TGTGCCAGCAGCACGAACAGGGGAAGTAGGGGGGAGCTGTTTTTT
clone_size: once; v_call: TRBV29-1; d_call: TRBD2; j_call: TRBJ2-7; cdr3_aa: CSASGLAGYGSYEQYF; cdr3_nt: TGCAGCGCATCGGGACTAGCGGGATATGGCTCCTACGAGCAGTACTTC
clone_size: -; v_call: TRBV27; d_call: TRBD2; j_call: TRBJ2-7; cdr3_aa: CASRRGTSGFYEQYF; cdr3_nt: TGTGCCAGCAGGCGTGGGACTAGCGGTTTCTACGAGCAGTACTTC
clone_size: -; v_call: TRBV19; d_call: TRBD1; j_call: TRBJ1-1; cdr3_aa: CASGRTGFGTEAFF; cdr3_nt: TGTGCCAGTGGACGGACAGGGTTCGGCACTGAAGCTTTCTTT
clone_size: once; v_call: TRBV7-9; d_call: -; j_call: TRBJ2-7; cdr3_aa: CASSLGRAGLSSEQYF; cdr3_nt: TGTGCCAGCAGCTTAGGCAGGGCAGGACTGTCCTCCGAGCAGTACTTC
clone_size: -; v_call: TRBV7-9; d_call: TRBD1; j_call: TRBJ2-1; cdr3_aa: CASSRDRHRQFF; cdr3_nt: TGTGCCAGCAGCCGGGACAGGCATCGGCAGTTCTTC
clone_size: few; v_call: TRBV6-6; d_call: TRBD1; j_call: TRBJ1-1; cdr3_aa: CASSKDRVTEAFF; cdr3_nt: TGTGCCAGCAGCAAAGACAGGGTCACTGAAGCTTTCTTT
clone_size: -; v_call: TRBV7-8; d_call: -; j_call: TRBJ2-1; cdr3_aa: CASSLARAGEQFF; cdr3_nt: TGTGCCAGCAGCTTAGCGAGGGCAGGTGAGCAGTTCTTC
clone_size: -; v_call: TRBV19; d_call: -; j_call: TRBJ2-7; cdr3_aa: CATGYSYEQYF; cdr3_nt: TGTGCCACCGGGTACTCCTACGAGCAGTACTTC
clone_size: few; v_call: TRBV2; d_call: -; j_call: TRBJ1-1; cdr3_aa: CASGVWGVNTEAFF; cdr3_nt: TGTGCCAGCGGGGTGTGGGGAGTGAACACTGAAGCTTTCTTT
clone_size: few; v_call: TRBV5-5; d_call: TRBD2; j_call: TRBJ2-1; cdr3_aa: CASSLGLAGIYEQFF; cdr3_nt: TGTGCCAGCAGCTTGGGACTAGCGGGGATCTATGAGCAGTTCTTC
clone_size: -; v_call: TRBV19; d_call: TRBD2; j_call: TRBJ2-7; cdr3_aa: CASSIDGTSGSYEQYF; cdr3_nt: TGTGCCAGTAGTATAGATGGGACTAGCGGGAGCTACGAGCAGTACTTC
clone_size: -; v_call: TRBV2; d_call: -; j_call: TRBJ2-3; cdr3_aa: CASSGVTTDTQYF; cdr3_nt: TGTGCCAGCAGTGGGGTGACCACAGATACGCAGTATTTT
clone_size: -; v_call: TRBV5-4; d_call: TRBD1; j_call: TRBJ2-3; cdr3_aa: CASSLGDSSTDTQYF; cdr3_nt: TGTGCCAGCAGCTTGGGGGACAGCTCCACAGATACGCAGTATTTT
clone_size: -; v_call: TRBV5-6; d_call: -; j_call: TRBJ1-4; cdr3_aa: CASSFSMNEKLFF; cdr3_nt: TGTGCCAGCAGCTTCAGTATGAATGAAAAACTGTTTTTT
clone_size: -; v_call: TRBV27; d_call: -; j_call: TRBJ1-1; cdr3_aa: CASSRVRNTEAFF; cdr3_nt: TGTGCCAGCAGCAGGGTGCGAAATACTGAAGCTTTCTTT
clone_size: -; v_call: TRBV6-1; d_call: TRBD2; j_call: TRBJ2-1; cdr3_aa: CASSEAGVWVEQFF; cdr3_nt: TGTGCCAGCAGTGAGGCGGGAGTTTGGGTTGAGCAGTTCTTC
clone_size: -; v_call: TRBV10-3; d_call: -; j_call: TRBJ2-7; cdr3_aa: CAISESGTFYEQYF; cdr3_nt: TGTGCCATCAGTGAGTCCGGGACTTTCTACGAGCAGTACTTC
clone_size: -; v_call: TRBV29-1; d_call: -; j_call: TRBJ2-3; cdr3_aa: CSVEDRGTDTQYF; cdr3_nt: TGCAGCGTTGAAGATCGTGGCACAGATACGCAGTATTTT